This is a list of T cell receptor beta chains from one sample in a study of blood T cell repertoires in COVID-19. TCRdb's copy holds only in-frame clones and misses some; the assay was immunoSEQ multiplex PCR. The table has 300,000 or so clones, 70% to 90% seen once; the top ten hold 3.5% to 4.5%. The sequencing sample was made of peripheral blood. Receptor source: a woman between 40 and 50 years old with acute or convalescent COVID-19. CDR3s include the opening cysteine and the closing phenylalanine or tryptophan. D genes are given only for firm matches. Size values are once, few and many counts, or a class for expanded clones, and some rows have none.

-,TRBV11-3,-,TRBJ2-5,13,TGTGCCAGCAGTAGAGGGAACCAAGAGACCCAGTACTTC,CASSRGNQETQYF
once,TRBV30,-,TRBJ1-5,14,TGTGCCTGGAGGGACTCGGGGAGGGGACAGCCCCAGCATTTT,CAWRDSGRGQPQHF
-,TRBV2,-,TRBJ2-1,11,TGTGCCAGCAGTGGGCTCAATGAGCAGTTCTTC,CASSGLNEQFF
-,TRBV5-4,TRBD1,TRBJ2-1,17,TGTGCCAGCAGCTTACCCACCGGACAGGGTCCCTACAATGAGCAGTTCTTC,CASSLPTGQGPYNEQFF
-,TRBV4-2,-,TRBJ2-2,15,TGTGCCAGCAGCCAATCACAGGGTGACACCGGGGAGCTGTTTTTT,CASSQSQGDTGELFF
-,TRBV18,TRBD1,TRBJ1-6,16,TGTGCCAGCTCACCGTCGGGACAGCGGGATAATTCACCCCTCCACTTT,CASSPSGQRDNSPLHF
-,TRBV19,-,TRBJ1-5,16,TGTGCCAGTAGTGATGGTTTCGTGGCTCGGGATCAGCCCCAGCATTTT,CASSDGFVARDQPQHF
-,TRBV7-9,TRBD2,TRBJ2-3,17,TGTGCCAGCAGCTTGATTCGCTTGCGGGGGGGCAGAGATACGCAGTATTTT,CASSLIRLRGGRDTQYF
-,TRBV3-1/TRBV3-2,TRBD1,TRBJ1-2,16,TGTGCCAGCAGCCAAGCACCCGGGACAGGGGGCTTTGGCTACACCTTC,CASSQAPGTGGFGYTF
-,TRBV2,TRBD1,TRBJ2-5,17,TGTGCCAGCAGTACAGGGGGCCTGCTATCTGGGCAAGAGACCCAGTACTTC,CASSTGGLLSGQETQYF
-,TRBV19,-,TRBJ1-5,12,TGTGCCAGTAAACTTGGGGGGCAGCCCCAGCATTTT,CASKLGGQPQHF
-,TRBV3-1/TRBV3-2,TRBD1,TRBJ1-1,13,TGTGCCAGCAGCCGGACAGGGACCACTGAAGCTTTCTTT,CASSRTGTTEAFF
-,TRBV7-8,-,TRBJ2-1,18,TGTGCCAGCAGCTTATTGCCTGGGGCGTTGGGCCTAAACAATGAGCAGTTCTTC,CASSLLPGALGLNNEQFF
-,TRBV5-5,-,TRBJ1-1,11,TGTGCCAGCAGCTTTGGTCGTAGAGCTTTCTTT,CASSFGRRAFF
-,TRBV5-1,-,TRBJ2-5,13,TGCGCCAGCAGCTTCGGGGATCAAGAGACCCAGTACTTC,CASSFGDQETQYF
-,TRBV6-1,-,TRBJ1-2,13,TGTGCCAGCAGTGAATGGGAGGACTATGGCTACACCTTC,CASSEWEDYGYTF
-,TRBV4-1,-,TRBJ2-5,20,TGCGCCAGCAGCCAAGAAGTAGATGGGTGGGGCAGGGGACCCCAAGAGACCCAGTACTTC,CASSQEVDGWGRGPQETQYF
-,TRBV6-1,-,TRBJ1-2,13,TGTGCCAGCAGTGAAGGTACAGGGTTTGGCTACACCTTC,CASSEGTGFGYTF
once,TRBV5-1,-,TRBJ1-1,14,TGCGCCAGCAGCTTTTCTCCAGGGAACACTGAAGCTTTCTTT,CASSFSPGNTEAFF
-,TRBV12-3/TRBV12-4,-,TRBJ1-4,12,TGTGCCAGCACTGCAACTAATGAAAAACTGTTTTTT,CASTATNEKLFF
-,TRBV28,-,TRBJ1-4,17,TGTGCCAGCAGTTCGCCGCGTAGTGGTAGGGGGACTGAAAAACTGTTTTTT,CASSSPRSGRGTEKLFF
-,TRBV6-6,-,TRBJ1-5,10,TGTGCCAGCTCTCGTCAGCCCCAGCATTTT,CASSRQPQHF
-,TRBV6-1,-,TRBJ1-3,16,TGTGCCAGCAGTGGCCTCGCCAGGGCGGCAGGCGACACCATATATTTT,CASSGLARAAGDTIYF
-,TRBV9,-,TRBJ1-2,12,TGTGCCAGCAGCGTAAATCTCTATGGCTACACCTTC,CASSVNLYGYTF
-,TRBV25-1,-,TRBJ1-3,13,TGTGCCAGCAGTGAATTGAGGGGAAACACCATATATTTT,CASSELRGNTIYF
-,TRBV3-1/TRBV3-2,TRBD1,TRBJ1-6,15,TGTGCCAGCAGCCCCGCGGGACAGAGTAATTCACCCCTCCACTTT,CASSPAGQSNSPLHF
-,TRBV10-3,TRBD1,TRBJ1-4,14,TGTGCCATCAGGGGGACAGCAACTAATGAAAAACTGTTTTTT,CAIRGTATNEKLFF
few,TRBV9,-,TRBJ1-1,13,TGTGCCAGCAGCGTGCACCAGTACACTGAAGCTTTCTTT,CASSVHQYTEAFF
-,TRBV9,-,TRBJ1-1,13,TGTGCCAGCAGCGCACAGGGGAACACTGAAGCTTTCTTT,CASSAQGNTEAFF
-,TRBV18,-,TRBJ1-5,15,TGTGCCAGCTCACTCCGAGGGGGGGGCAATCAGCCCCAGCATTTT,CASSLRGGGNQPQHF
-,TRBV5-6,TRBD2,TRBJ2-5,14,TGTGCCAGCAGCTTGGGACTAGCGGGAGAGACCCAGTACTTC,CASSLGLAGETQYF
once,TRBV6-5,TRBD1,TRBJ1-1,14,TGTGCCAGCAGAGCACCAGGACAGGGGTTGGTGGCTTTCTTT,CASRAPGQGLVAFF
-,TRBV5-1,-,TRBJ2-5,12,TGCGCCAGCAGCTTGGTAGCAGAGACCCAGTACTTC,CASSLVAETQYF
-,TRBV5-6,-,TRBJ2-5,14,TGTGCCAGCAGCAGAACCGGGGGTGGCGAGACCCAGTACTTC,CASSRTGGGETQYF
-,TRBV7-2,-,TRBJ1-5,16,TGTGCCAGCAGCTTAGTGACAGGTCATAGCAATCAGCCCCAGCATTTT,CASSLVTGHSNQPQHF
-,TRBV19,-,TRBJ1-1,17,TGTGCCAGTAGTATTGGAAGGGGCCCCATATTCAACACTGAAGCTTTCTTT,CASSIGRGPIFNTEAFF
-,TRBV15,-,TRBJ1-1,14,TGTGCCACCAGCCGCGGAACCCAAGACACTGAAGCTTTCTTT,CATSRGTQDTEAFF
-,TRBV30,-,TRBJ2-3,13,TGTGCCTTAAGGGGCGGTAGCACAGATACGCAGTATTTT,CALRGGSTDTQYF
-,TRBV5-1,TRBD2,TRBJ2-3,16,TGCGCCAGCACAGAGTGGGCTAGCGGGGACACAGATACGCAGTATTTT,CASTEWASGDTDTQYF
-,TRBV6-5,-,TRBJ2-5,11,TGTGCCAGCAGAAAGAGGGAGACCCAGTACTTC,CASRKRETQYF
-,TRBV5-1,TRBD1,TRBJ2-6,17,TGCGCCAGCAGCCACCCACAGGGGCTATCTGGGGCCAACGTCCTGACTTTC,CASSHPQGLSGANVLTF
-,TRBV5-1,TRBD2,TRBJ2-1,19,TGCGCCAGCAGCTTGGTCCGCCTAGCGGGGGGGAATGACTACAATGAGCAGTTCTTC,CASSLVRLAGGNDYNEQFF
-,TRBV2,-,TRBJ1-6,14,TGTGCCAGCAGCTACAGGGAGTATAATTCACCCCTCCACTTT,CASSYREYNSPLHF
-,TRBV7-2,TRBD2,TRBJ2-5,15,TGTGCCAGCAGCTTCCTAGCGGGGCCCCAAGAGACCCAGTACTTC,CASSFLAGPQETQYF
-,TRBV11-2,-,TRBJ2-3,14,TGTGCCAGCAGCTTGCTGACTAGCACAGATACGCAGTATTTT,CASSLLTSTDTQYF
-,TRBV24-1,-,TRBJ2-1,17,TGTGCCACCAGTGACTCCCCAGCGGTTAGCTCCTACAATGAGCAGTTCTTC,CATSDSPAVSSYNEQFF
-,TRBV19,-,TRBJ1-2,13,TGTGCCAGTAGTATAGGGCAAACCTATGGCTACACCTTC,CASSIGQTYGYTF
-,TRBV24-1,-,TRBJ1-4,17,TGTGCCACCTCCGGCAGCGTGAGGGAGGCAACTAATGAAAAACTGTTTTTT,CATSGSVREATNEKLFF
-,TRBV18,TRBD1,TRBJ2-1,16,TGTGCCAGCTCATTCCCGACAGGGGGAAACTACAATGAGCAGTTCTTC,CASSFPTGGNYNEQFF
few,TRBV9,-,TRBJ2-2,15,TGTGCCAGCAGCGGCCGGGAACCCTTCACCGGGGAGCTGTTTTTT,CASSGREPFTGELFF
-,TRBV3-1/TRBV3-2,-,TRBJ1-2,15,TGTGCCAGCAGCCAAGATACCAGGGTCAGCTATGGCTACACCTTC,CASSQDTRVSYGYTF
-,TRBV9,-,TRBJ1-1,16,TGTGCCAGCAGCCTAAGTCCAGGGATGTTGAACACTGAAGCTTTCTTT,CASSLSPGMLNTEAFF
-,TRBV9,-,TRBJ2-3,11,TGTGCCAGCAGCGTTCGGGATACGCAGTATTTT,CASSVRDTQYF
-,TRBV19,TRBD1,TRBJ2-1,15,TGTGCCAGTAGTAGGACAGGGAGACCCTACAATGAGCAGTTCTTC,CASSRTGRPYNEQFF